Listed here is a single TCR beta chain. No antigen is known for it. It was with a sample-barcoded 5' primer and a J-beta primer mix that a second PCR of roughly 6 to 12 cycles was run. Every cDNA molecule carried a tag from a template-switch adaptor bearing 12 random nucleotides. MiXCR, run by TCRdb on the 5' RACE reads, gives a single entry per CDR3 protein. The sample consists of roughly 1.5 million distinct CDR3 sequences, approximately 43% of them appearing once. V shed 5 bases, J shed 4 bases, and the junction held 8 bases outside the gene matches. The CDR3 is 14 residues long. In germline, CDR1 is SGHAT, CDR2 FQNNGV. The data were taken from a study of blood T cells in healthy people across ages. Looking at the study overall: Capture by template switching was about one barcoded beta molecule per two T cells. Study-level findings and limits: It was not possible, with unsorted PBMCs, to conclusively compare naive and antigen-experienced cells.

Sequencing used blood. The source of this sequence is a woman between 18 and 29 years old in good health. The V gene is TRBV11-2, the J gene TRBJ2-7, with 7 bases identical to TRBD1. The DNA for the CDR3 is TGTGCCAGCAGCCTCGGGACAGCAGTATACGAGCAGTACTTC. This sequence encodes CASSLGTAVYEQYF. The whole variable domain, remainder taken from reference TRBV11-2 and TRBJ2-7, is EAGVAQSPRYKIIEKRQSVAFWCNPISGHATLYWYQQILGQGPKLLIQFQNNGVVDDSQLPKDRFSAERLKGVDSTLKIQPAKLEDSAVYLCASSLGTAVYEQYFGPGTRLTVT.